Below are 22 T cell receptor beta chains sequenced from a single sample in a study of OX40 agonist ivuxolimab in advanced cancers. Profiling relied on immunoSEQ multiplex PCR, and the TCRdb table lists in-frame clones only, not all of them. The data hold about 88,000 clones, with 75% to 90% observed a single time. The sample was CD4+ or CD8+ T cells sorted from blood, taken in a trial of the OX40 agonist ivuxolimab. The receptors come from an adult with an advanced solid tumor such as melanoma, head and neck, liver or kidney cancer.

The V gene is TRBV9, the J gene TRBJ2-6; D is possibly TRBD1 (6 bases). V was pared by 5 bases and J by 3 bases, with 12 bases between. CDR1 is SGDLS, CDR2 YYNGEE, per germline. CDR3 length equals 15 residues. The CDR3 spells CASRGGLGGANVLTF. The CDR3 DNA sequence: TGTGCCAGCAGAGGGGGATTGGGTGGGGCCAACGTCCTGACTTTC.

The V and J genes are TRBV5-1 and TRBJ2-1; a possible D gene is TRBD2 (5 bases). CDR1 SGHRS and CDR2 YFSETQ come from the germline V gene. The CDR3 runs to 15 residues. The germline V and J ends were trimmed by 2 bases and 2 bases, with 11 bases remaining between them. This chain's CDR3 is CASSFDYSTYNEQFF. CDR3 nucleotides: TGCGCCAGCAGCTTCGACTATTCCACCTACAATGAGCAGTTCTTC.

V and J are TRBV28 and TRBJ1-1, with D possibly matching TRBD1 (5 bases). CDR3 size: 15 residues. V lost 7 bases and J lost 1, with 16 bases in between. CDR1 MDHEN and CDR2 SYDVKM come from the germline V gene. Here the CDR3 DNA reads TGTGCCAGCAACCAGTTACAGGTGCCGAACACTGAAGCTTTCTTT. Encoded protein: CASNQLQVPNTEAFF.

This clone is a singleton in its sample. The V and J genes are TRBV2 and TRBJ2-3; perhaps TRBD2 as D (6 bases). V dropped 4 bases and J dropped 8 bases, with 25 bases sitting between them. Germline CDR1 and CDR2: SNHLY and FYNNEI. CDR3 size: 17 residues. The CDR3 bases are TGTGCCAGCAGTGGTAGTGAAAGACCCCGAGGGCGGGGTACGCAGTATTTT. This codes for CASSGSERPRGRGTQYF.

This clone was counted a few times. The chain links TRBV28 to TRBJ1-2, with D unresolved. V was shortened by 5 bases and J by 7 bases, with 8 bases between the two germline ends. This CDR3 contains 11 residues. Per germline, CDR1 MDHEN and CDR2 SYDVKM. CDR3: CASSVGSGYTF. Written as DNA, the CDR3 is TGTGCCAGCAGTGTAGGGTCTGGCTACACCTTC.

The chain couples TRBV5-6 to TRBJ1-1; TRBD1 matches 7 bases. The CDR3 consists of 15 residues. Germline V CDR1 and CDR2: SGHDT, YYEEEE. J lost 2 bases, V lost 4 bases, and 8 bases had no gene match. CDR3 DNA sequence: TGTGCCAGCAGCCGCACGGGACAGTTAAACACTGAAGCTTTCTTT. Amino acid sequence: CASSRTGQLNTEAFF.

This clone has only one observation. The chain joins TRBV19 to TRBJ2-3; 14 positions agree with TRBD2. Germline CDR1 LNHDA, CDR2 SQIVND (reference sequence). This CDR3 has 15 residues. The V gene end was trimmed by 6 bases and the J gene end by 14 bases; junction bases not matched to a gene: 13. CDR3: CASSPGLAGGPRRYF. The DNA of the CDR3 is TGTGCCAGTAGCCCTGGACTAGCGGGGGGCCCTAGACGGTATTTT. The full variable domain, completed using reference TRBV19 and TRBJ2-3, is DGGITQSPKYLFRKEGQNVTLSCEQNLNHDAMYWYRQDPGQGLRLIYYSQIVNDFQKGDIAEGYSVSREKKESFPLTVTSAQKNPTAFYLCASSPGLAGGPRRYFGPGTRLTVL.

V is TRBV9 and J is TRBJ1-1; the D gene is possibly TRBD1 (6 bases). V lost 0 bases and J lost 4, with 10 bases in between. The CDR3 is 14 amino acids. The germline V gene has CDR1 SGDLS and CDR2 YYNGEE. The CDR3 here is CASSVEYRVTEAFF. The CDR3 bases are TGTGCCAGCAGCGTAGAATACAGGGTCACTGAAGCTTTCTTT.

The CDR3 protein is CASSASGQPNTEAFF. The CDR3 DNA follows: TGTGCCAGCAGCGCCTCGGGACAGCCGAACACTGAAGCTTTCTTT. The chain combines TRBV9 with TRBJ1-1; 7 bases agree with TRBD1. From germline, CDR1 is SGDLS and CDR2 YYNGEE. The CDR3 extends over 15 amino acids. J gave up 1 base and V 3 bases, and 6 bases lay outside the gene matches. Full variable domain (remainder filled in from reference TRBV9 and TRBJ1-1): DSGVTQTPKHLITATGQRVTLRCSPRSGDLSVYWYQQSLDQGLQFLIQYYNGEERAKGNILERFSAQQFPDLHSELNLSSLELGDSALYFCASSASGQPNTEAFFGQGTRLTVV.

The rearrangement joins TRBV15 to TRBJ2-2, with 7 nucleotides matching TRBD1. CDR3 length equals 14 residues. Germline CDR1 and CDR2: LNHNV and YYDKDF (reference sequence). V was pared by 6 bases and J by 3 bases, with 4 bases of the junction left unmatched. The CDR3, as DNA: TGTGCCACCAGGACAGGGTTAGACACCGGGGAGCTGTTTTTT. It specifies CATRTGLDTGELFF.

The V call is TRBV2, the J call TRBJ1-3; D may be TRBD1 (6 bases). Germline V lookup: CDR1 SNHLY, CDR2 FYNNEI. Trimming removed 8 bases at V and 2 bases at J, with 13 bases between. CDR3 length: 14 amino acids. CDR3 sequence: CASARGAAGNTIYF. The DNA of the CDR3 is TGTGCCAGCGCGCGGGGGGCGGCTGGAAACACCATATATTTT.

V gene TRBV14 combines with J gene TRBJ1-2; no reliable D call. Trimming removed 4 bases from V and 2 bases from J, with 8 bases in between. This CDR3 has 13 amino acids. Germline loops: CDR1 SGHDN, CDR2 FVKESK. In DNA, the CDR3 is TGTGCCAGCAGCCCGCTACAGAACTATGGCTACACCTTC. Its protein is CASSPLQNYGYTF.

This rearrangement joins TRBV5-1 to TRBJ1-2, with 11 positions matching TRBD1. CDR1 is SGHRS and CDR2 is YFSETQ in the germline V gene. This CDR3 comprises 14 residues. V was clipped by 4 bases and J by 5 bases; unmatched bases: 4. CDR3 protein: CASSPGTGGYGYTF. The CDR3 DNA reads as TGCGCCAGCAGCCCCGGGACAGGGGGGTATGGCTACACCTTC.

V and J are TRBV9 and TRBJ2-6; tentative D call: TRBD2 (6 bases). Looked up from germline, CDR1 is SGDLS and CDR2 is YYNGEE. Trimming removed 3 bases at V and 3 bases at J, with 13 bases between. This CDR3 is 16 amino acids long. In nucleotides, the CDR3 is TGTGCCAGCAGCGCGTGGAGGGTAGGTGGGGCCAACGTCCTGACTTTC. Encoded protein: CASSAWRVGGANVLTF.

The chain couples TRBV29-1 to TRBJ2-3; D is unresolved. CDR1 is SQVTM, CDR2 ANQGSEA, per germline. Trimming removed 6 bases at V and 0 bases at J, with 10 bases between. The CDR3 is made up of 13 amino acids. CDR3 nucleotide sequence: TGCAGCGTGTCCTTGGGCAGCACAGATACGCAGTATTTT. This translates into CSVSLGSTDTQYF.

The CDR3 spells CASSWVVGAYNEQFF. In DNA, the CDR3 is TGCGCCAGCAGCTGGGTGGTGGGGGCCTACAATGAGCAGTTCTTC. The chain uses TRBV5-1 and TRBJ2-1; D tentatively fits TRBD1 or TRBD2 (5 bases each). With 3 bases removed from V and 2 bases from J, the gap between germline ends came to 12 bases. CDR1 and CDR2 from the germline V gene are SGHRS and YFSETQ. CDR3 length equals 15 residues.

This clone was found a few times. The gene calls are TRBV6-5 and TRBJ1-5; 8 nucleotides line up with TRBD1. CDR3 length equals 13 residues. The germline V gene encodes CDR1 MNHEY and CDR2 SVGAGI. V lost 5 bases to trimming and J lost 6 bases; unmatched junction nucleotides: 3. The chain's CDR3 is CASSGQGGQPQHF. The CDR3 bases are TGTGCCAGCAGTGGACAGGGCGGTCAGCCCCAGCATTTT.

The genes are TRBV7-9 and TRBJ2-2; 9 bases line up with TRBD1. Trimming cost V 6 bases and J 7 bases; bases outside gene matches: 3. Per germline, CDR1 SEHNR and CDR2 FQNEAQ (reference sequence). The CDR3 is 13 residues long. This CDR3 reads CASRQGADGELFF. DNA of the CDR3: TGTGCCAGCAGACAGGGGGCAGACGGGGAGCTGTTTTTT.

The chain links TRBV5-5 to TRBJ2-7; D might be TRBD2 (6 bases). The CDR3 spans 14 residues. CDR1 is SGHKS, CDR2 YYEKEE, per germline (reference sequence). Trimming took off 2 bases at V and 4 bases at J, with 13 bases between the two ends. The CDR3 protein is CASSFPGGIYEQYF. As DNA, the CDR3 is TGTGCCAGCAGCTTTCCAGGAGGGATTTACGAGCAGTACTTC.

The chain links TRBV23-1 to TRBJ2-1; TRBD1 might be the D (6 bases). TRBV23-1 is classed as an ORF, of uncertain function. The V end was cut by 7 bases, the J end by 6 bases, with 22 bases between. The CDR3 length is 16 residues. CDR3: CASTKPEAGVLNEQFF. Here the CDR3 DNA reads TGCGCCAGCACCAAACCGGAGGCAGGGGTCCTCAATGAGCAGTTCTTC.

The chain uses TRBV28 and TRBJ2-2; the D gene could be TRBD1 or TRBD2 (6 bases each). Germline CDR1 is MDHEN and CDR2 is SYDVKM. This CDR3 comprises 15 residues. V lost 5 bases and J lost 12, with 22 bases in between. The DNA for the CDR3 is TGTGCCAGCAGTGGGGGGCCCAGCAGGGTGCGGCAGCTGTTTTTT. Translating gives CASSGGPSRVRQLFF. The variable domain in full, with the rest retrieved from reference TRBV28 and TRBJ2-2, is DVKVTQSSRYLVKRTGEKVFLECVQDMDHENMFWYRQDPGLGLRLIYFSYDVKMKEKGDIPEGYSVSREKKERFSLILESASTNQTSMYLCASSGGPSRVRQLFFGEGSRLTVL.

The table lists this clone with a few counts. The rearrangement uses TRBV2 and TRBJ2-7; D tentatively fits TRBD1 or TRBD2 (5 bases each). Trimming shortened V by 10 bases and J by 0 bases, and 10 bases separated the two germline ends. Germline V gene lookup returns CDR1 SNHLY and CDR2 FYNNEI. CDR3 length equals 12 residues. CDR3 sequence (DNA): TGTGCCATGGGACCAAGCTCCTACGAGCAGTACGTC. As protein: CAMGPSSYEQYV.